Listed here are 27 T cell receptor beta chains from one sample, sequenced in a study of control samples from healthy donors and cancer patients. Measured with immunoSEQ multiplex PCR; TCRdb has only the in-frame clones, and not every one. There are about 40,000 clones in the sample; approximately 89% occur only once, and roughly 10% lies in the top ten. The specimen was PBMCs. The receptors come from an older woman with lung cancer.

The chain carries TRBV6-6 and TRBJ2-3; weak D call: TRBD2 (5 bases). Trimming cost V 4 bases and J 3 bases, with 11 bases left between them. The germline gives CDR1 MNHNY, CDR2 SVGAGI (reference sequence). The CDR3 has 14 amino acids. CDR3 sequence (DNA): TGTGCCAGCAGTTCGGCAGGAGGTACAGATACGCAGTATTTT. Protein: CASSSAGGTDTQYF.

The table lists this clone with a few counts. The V gene is TRBV28, the J gene TRBJ2-3; TRBD2 agrees at 8 bases. After removal of 5 bases from V and 2 bases from J, the junction contained 3 bases not matched to a gene. CDR3 length: 14 amino acids. CDR1 is MDHEN, CDR2 SYDVKM, per germline. For the CDR3, the DNA is TGTGCCAGCAGTAGCGGGGGAGACACAGATACGCAGTATTTT. This sequence encodes CASSSGGDTDTQYF.

The chain uses TRBV9 and TRBJ2-2; D not certain. In germline, CDR1 is SGDLS, CDR2 YYNGEE. V dropped 4 bases and J dropped 4 bases, with 11 bases sitting between them. The CDR3 has 14 residues. CDR3 DNA sequence: TGTGCCAGCAGCCCCCGTGAAATCACCGGGGAGCTGTTTTTT. It specifies CASSPREITGELFF. Full variable domain (outside the CDR3, taken from reference TRBV9 and TRBJ2-2): DSGVTQTPKHLITATGQRVTLRCSPRSGDLSVYWYQQSLDQGLQFLIQYYNGEERAKGNILERFSAQQFPDLHSELNLSSLELGDSALYFCASSPREITGELFFGEGSRLTVL.

The chain recombines TRBV10-3 with TRBJ1-2; D unresolved. Per the germline V gene, CDR1 is ENHRY and CDR2 is SYGVKD. The CDR3 is 11 residues long. Between the trimmed V and J ends, which lost 3 bases and 5 bases, there was a span of 4 bases. In DNA form, the CDR3 reads TGTGCCATCAGTGACAGTTATGGCTACACCTTC. The encoded protein is CAISDSYGYTF.

The gene calls are TRBV2 and TRBJ2-3, with a weak D call TRBD2 (5 bases). The CDR3 is made up of 16 amino acids. V lost 1 base to trimming and J lost 0 bases, with 11 bases between them. Germline V gene data show CDR1 as SNHLY and CDR2 as FYNNEI. This CDR3 reads CASSEVLGVSTDTQYF. The CDR3, as DNA: TGTGCCAGCAGTGAAGTTCTCGGGGTTAGCACAGATACGCAGTATTTT.

The chain uses TRBV7-9 and TRBJ2-3; unclear D gene. Between the trimmed V and J ends, which lost 1 base and 5 bases, there was a span of 10 bases. Germline V gene data show CDR1 as SEHNR and CDR2 as FQNEAQ (reference sequence). This CDR3 has 14 residues. The CDR3 DNA is TGTGCCAGCAGCTTAGGCTCCTCCGGAGATACGCAGTATTTT. It codes for CASSLGSSGDTQYF.

V and J are TRBV19 and TRBJ2-7; D might be TRBD2 (5 bases). Germline assignment: CDR1 LNHDA and CDR2 SQIVND (reference sequence). Trimming pared 1 base from V and 2 bases from J, leaving 12 bases between. The CDR3 loop spans 15 amino acids. CDR3 DNA: TGTGCCAGTAGTATAGGAGGAGGAATGACCTACGAGCAGTACTTC. Translating gives CASSIGGGMTYEQYF.

The V gene is TRBV27, the J gene TRBJ2-2; 8 bases are a match to TRBD1. The CDR3 is 12 amino acids. Germline values: CDR1 MNHEY, CDR2 SMNVEV (reference sequence). After removal of 7 bases from V and 13 bases from J, the junction contained 8 bases not matched to a gene. The CDR3 region is CASTAWTGRLFF. Here the CDR3 DNA reads TGTGCCAGCACTGCCTGGACAGGGCGGCTGTTTTTT.

This clone occurred once. The rearrangement joins TRBV11-2 to TRBJ1-1; D is uncertain. Trimming cost V 2 bases and J 1 base, with 11 bases left between them. This CDR3 has 15 amino acids. Germline V gene data show CDR1 as SGHAT and CDR2 as FQNNGV. CDR3 loop: CASSLSGGGNTEAFF. The CDR3, as DNA: TGTGCCAGCAGCTTAAGTGGTGGCGGGAACACTGAAGCTTTCTTT.

This chain uses TRBV6-5 with TRBJ1-1; possibly TRBD1 for D (5 bases). Germline V gene lookup returns CDR1 MNHEY and CDR2 SVGAGI. CDR3 length: 14 amino acids. Trimming took off 5 bases at V and 4 bases at J, with 14 bases between the two ends. The CDR3 DNA follows: TGTGCCAGCAGTCGACGCAGGGAGGGCACTGAAGCTTTCTTT. Protein sequence: CASSRRREGTEAFF.

A note on this clone: Other DNA sequences in the same sample also yield this CDR3. The chain couples TRBV2 to TRBJ2-3; possible D gene TRBD1, 5 bases. Germline V gives CDR1 SNHLY, CDR2 FYNNEI. V lost 7 bases, J lost 0 bases, and 11 bases lay in between. The CDR3 consists of 14 residues. The CDR3 region is CASKGHVSTDTQYF. The CDR3 nucleotides read TGTGCCAGCAAAGGACACGTGAGCACAGATACGCAGTATTTT.

The genes are TRBV28 and TRBJ1-1, with TRBD1 as a possible D gene (6 bases). This CDR3 has 16 amino acids. V lost 2 bases and J 4 bases, leaving 17 bases between the germline ends. The germline CDR1 and CDR2 sequences are MDHEN and SYDVKM. CDR3 residues: CASSLGQGTLVTEAFF. The CDR3 DNA follows: TGTGCCAGCAGTTTAGGGCAGGGGACCTTGGTCACTGAAGCTTTCTTT.

This clone was counted once. The V gene is TRBV19, the J gene TRBJ1-2; TRBD1 might be the D (5 bases). CDR1 and CDR2 (germline): LNHDA, SQIVND (reference sequence). There are 16 residues in the CDR3. The V end lost 3 bases, the J end lost 6 bases, and 20 bases lay between the germline ends. The CDR3 reads CASSIFRAVGEDGYTF. The CDR3 DNA is TGTGCCAGTAGTATCTTCAGGGCGGTTGGAGAAGATGGCTACACCTTC.

The genes are TRBV9 and TRBJ2-7, with no clear D. This CDR3 is 15 amino acids long. The V gene lost 0 bases and the J gene lost 3 bases, with 13 bases spanning the gap. CDR1 and CDR2 (germline): SGDLS, YYNGEE. As DNA, the CDR3 is TGTGCCAGCAGCGTAGAACCTACCCTTGGCTACGAGCAGTACTTC. As protein: CASSVEPTLGYEQYF.

V is TRBV30 and J is TRBJ1-6; TRBD1 is a possible D gene (6 bases). Germline CDR1 GTSNPN, CDR2 SVGIG (reference sequence). V was pared by 3 bases and J by 5 bases, with 17 bases between. The CDR3 sequence is 16 residues long. CDR3 bases: TGTGCCTGGAGCGAACTTACAGGGACCAATAATTCACCCCTCCACTTT. It codes for CAWSELTGTNNSPLHF.

The rearrangement uses TRBV5-5 and TRBJ2-7; no firm D call. V lost 2 bases, J lost 3 bases, and 15 bases lay in between. Per germline, CDR1 SGHKS and CDR2 YYEKEE (reference sequence). The CDR3 has 15 amino acids. Here the CDR3 reads CASSFWAGPNYEQYF. In nucleotides, the CDR3 is TGTGCCAGCAGCTTTTGGGCAGGCCCTAACTACGAGCAGTACTTC.

This clone was detected once. The chain employs TRBV5-4 and TRBJ2-7; D is unclear. This CDR3 region has 11 residues. Germline V gives CDR1 SGHNT, CDR2 YYREEE (reference sequence). Trimming cost V 3 bases and J 5 bases, with 6 bases left between them. The CDR3 DNA is TGTGCCAGCAGCTGGGGTGACGAGCAGTACTTC. Translated: CASSWGDEQYF. Full variable domain (outside the CDR3, taken from reference TRBV5-4 and TRBJ2-7): ETGVTQSPTHLIKTRGQQVTLRCSSQSGHNTVSWYQQALGQGPQFIFQYYREEENGRGNFPPRFSGLQFPNYSSELNVNALELDDSALYLCASSWGDEQYFGPGTRLTVT.

The rearrangement uses TRBV5-1 and TRBJ2-2; the match to TRBD2 covers 11 bases. Germline V CDR1 and CDR2: SGHRS, YFSETQ. The CDR3 spans 17 residues. V shed 3 bases, J shed 1 base, and the junction held 5 bases outside the gene matches. CDR3 loop: CASSYGGLAVNTGELFF. The CDR3 region has the DNA TGCGCCAGCAGCTATGGGGGACTAGCGGTGAACACCGGGGAGCTGTTTTTT.

J is TRBJ2-1 and V is TRBV29-1, with D possibly matching TRBD2 (5 bases). The CDR3 is made up of 12 amino acids. Trimming cost V 8 bases and J 4 bases, with 12 bases left between them. The germline V gene has CDR1 SQVTM and CDR2 ANQGSEA. CDR3 region: CSSGSGYNEQFF. The CDR3 nucleotides read TGCAGCTCGGGTTCGGGGTACAATGAGCAGTTCTTC.

The V gene is TRBV4-1, the J gene TRBJ2-7; 10 nucleotides line up with TRBD2. This CDR3 is 16 amino acids long. Trimming cost V 4 bases and J 5 bases; bases outside gene matches: 11. CDR1 and CDR2 from the germline V gene are MGHRA and YSYEKL. CDR3 sequence: CASSRQMGLARHEQYF. The CDR3 region has the DNA TGCGCCAGCAGCCGACAGATGGGACTAGCGAGGCACGAGCAGTACTTC.

The rearrangement links TRBV4-1 to TRBJ2-7; possibly TRBD1 for D (7 bases). The V end was cut by 3 bases, the J end by 4 bases, with 13 bases between. The length of the CDR3 is 14 residues. The germline V gene encodes CDR1 MGHRA and CDR2 YSYEKL. CDR3 sequence (DNA): TGCGCCAGCAGCCACGGGGGCAGGGGGTACGAGCAGTACTTC. Its protein is CASSHGGRGYEQYF.

The CDR3: CASSRDRAQETQYF. CDR3 DNA sequence: TGTGCCAGCAGCCGGGACAGGGCGCAAGAGACCCAGTACTTC. The chain links TRBV28 to TRBJ2-5; the match to TRBD1 covers 9 bases. Germline V gene data show CDR1 as MDHEN and CDR2 as SYDVKM. J lost 2 bases, V lost 6 bases, and 4 bases had no gene match. The CDR3 length is 14 residues. Together with reference TRBV28 and TRBJ2-5, the CDR3 gives the full variable domain: DVKVTQSSRYLVKRTGEKVFLECVQDMDHENMFWYRQDPGLGLRLIYFSYDVKMKEKGDIPEGYSVSREKKERFSLILESASTNQTSMYLCASSRDRAQETQYFGPGTRLLVL.

The gene calls are TRBV6-5 and TRBJ1-2; 7 nucleotides agree with TRBD1. The V and J ends lost 9 bases and 4 bases, in that order; junction bases with no gene match: 8. Germline V gene lookup returns CDR1 MNHEY and CDR2 SVGAGI. The CDR3 consists of 13 residues. The CDR3 sequence: CASWDRIRYGYTF. CDR3 DNA sequence: TGTGCCAGTTGGGACAGAATTCGCTATGGCTACACCTTC.

V usage is TRBV9 and J usage is TRBJ2-7; TRBD2 agrees at 7 bases. Germline V gene data show CDR1 as SGDLS and CDR2 as YYNGEE. Germline trimming cut 0 bases from V and 5 bases from J; bases unmatched to any gene: 8. The CDR3 consists of 15 residues. Here the CDR3 reads CASSVDAGEVDEQYF. The CDR3 coding sequence is TGTGCCAGCAGCGTAGACGCGGGAGAGGTCGACGAGCAGTACTTC.

This chain connects TRBV5-1 to TRBJ1-1; 10 nucleotides match TRBD1. After removal of 3 bases from V and 6 bases from J, the junction contained 2 bases not matched to a gene. Per the germline V gene, CDR1 is SGHRS and CDR2 is YFSETQ. The length of the CDR3 is 13 residues. The CDR3 spells CASSSGTGAEAFF. The CDR3 region has the DNA TGCGCCAGCAGCTCCGGGACAGGGGCTGAAGCTTTCTTT.

This chain joins TRBV7-9 and TRBJ1-1, with 7 bases matching TRBD1. The germline gives CDR1 SEHNR, CDR2 FQNEAQ (reference sequence). V gave up 7 bases and J gave up 3 bases; unmatched junction bases: 5. The CDR3 spans 13 residues. CDR3 nucleotides: TGTGCCAGCAACCGACAGGGCTACACTGAAGCTTTCTTT. Its translation is CASNRQGYTEAFF.

The chain couples TRBV3-1 (or the pseudogene TRBV3-2) to TRBJ1-3; no definite D call. V was trimmed by 1 base and J by 0 bases, leaving 10 bases between them. This CDR3 region has 16 residues. Germline V gene sequence: CDR1 LGHDT, CDR2 YNNKEL (reference sequence). CDR3 nucleotides: TGTGCCAGCAGCCAAGGGGTTGTCCGCTCTGGAAACACCATATATTTT. Protein: CASSQGVVRSGNTIYF.